The clone carrying this TCR beta chain was counted only a few times. Its specificity is not known. Using a J-beta primer mix together with a sample-barcoded 5' primer, a second PCR was run for roughly 7 to 11 cycles. TCRdb used MiXCR to reprocess the 5' RACE reads, holding one entry per CDR3 protein. The sample has around 700,000 distinct CDR3 sequences, around a quarter seen once. The sample is drawn from a study of blood T cells in healthy people across ages. Study outcomes and limitations: Naive CD4+ cell counts and diversity both ran higher in long-lived than in aged donors.

Unmatched junction bases numbered 4, after V lost 5 bases and J lost 1 base. CDR3 length equals 13 residues. CDR1 and CDR2 (germline): SQVTM, ANQGSEA. These same records also appear under a second study, on T cells of mothers and their children. That study reports: The whole RNA yield was converted to cDNA, approximately 1.6 ug per 15 ul.

The sample consisted of blood. This receptor was taken from a boy between 5 and 17 years old in good health. The chain recombines TRBV29-1 with TRBJ2-5; TRBD1 matches at 7 bases. The CDR3 loop is CSVLGTAQETQYF. DNA of the CDR3: TGCAGCGTTCTAGGGACAGCCCAAGAGACCCAGTACTTC.